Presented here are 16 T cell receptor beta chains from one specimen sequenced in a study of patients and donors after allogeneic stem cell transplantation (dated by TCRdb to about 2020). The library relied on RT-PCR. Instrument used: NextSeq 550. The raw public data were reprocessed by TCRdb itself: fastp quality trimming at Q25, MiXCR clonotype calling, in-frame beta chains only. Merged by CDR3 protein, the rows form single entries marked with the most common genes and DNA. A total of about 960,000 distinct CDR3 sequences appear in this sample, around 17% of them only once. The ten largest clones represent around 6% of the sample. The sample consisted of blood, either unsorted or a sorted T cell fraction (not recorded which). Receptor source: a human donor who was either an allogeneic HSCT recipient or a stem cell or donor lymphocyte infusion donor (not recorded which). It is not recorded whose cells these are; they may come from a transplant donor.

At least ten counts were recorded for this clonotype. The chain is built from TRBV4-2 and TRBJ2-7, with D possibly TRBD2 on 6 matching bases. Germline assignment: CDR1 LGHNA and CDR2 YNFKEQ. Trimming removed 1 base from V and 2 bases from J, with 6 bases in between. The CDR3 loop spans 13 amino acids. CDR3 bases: TGTGCCAGCAGCCAAGGGACTACCTACGAGCAGTACTTC. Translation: CASSQGTTYEQYF.

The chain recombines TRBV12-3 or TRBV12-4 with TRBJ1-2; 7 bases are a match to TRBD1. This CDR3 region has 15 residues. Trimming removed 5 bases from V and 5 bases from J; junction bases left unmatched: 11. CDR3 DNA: TGTGCCAGCAGTCTTCAGGGGGTTATTAGTTATGGCTACACCTTC. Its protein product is CASSLQGVISYGYTF.

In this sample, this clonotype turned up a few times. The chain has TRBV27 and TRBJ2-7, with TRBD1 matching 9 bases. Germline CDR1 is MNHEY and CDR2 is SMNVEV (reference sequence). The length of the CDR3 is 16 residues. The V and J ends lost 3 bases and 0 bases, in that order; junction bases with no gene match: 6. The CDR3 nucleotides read TGTGCCAGCAGTTTCTTCGGGACAGGGAGCTCCTACGAGCAGTACTTC. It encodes CASSFFGTGSSYEQYF.

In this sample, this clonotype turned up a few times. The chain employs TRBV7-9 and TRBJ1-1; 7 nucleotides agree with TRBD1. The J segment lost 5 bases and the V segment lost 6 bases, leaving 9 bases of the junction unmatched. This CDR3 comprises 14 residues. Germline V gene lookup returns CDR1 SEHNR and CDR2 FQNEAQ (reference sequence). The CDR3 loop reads CASSSDREYTEAFF. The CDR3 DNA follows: TGTGCCAGCAGTTCCGACAGGGAATATACTGAAGCTTTCTTT. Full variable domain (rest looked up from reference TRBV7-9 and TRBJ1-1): DTGVSQNPRHKITKRGQNVTFRCDPISEHNRLYWYRQTLGQGPEFLTYFQNEAQLEKSRLLSDRFSAERPKGSFSTLEIQRTEQGDSAMYLCASSSDREYTEAFFGQGTRLTVV.

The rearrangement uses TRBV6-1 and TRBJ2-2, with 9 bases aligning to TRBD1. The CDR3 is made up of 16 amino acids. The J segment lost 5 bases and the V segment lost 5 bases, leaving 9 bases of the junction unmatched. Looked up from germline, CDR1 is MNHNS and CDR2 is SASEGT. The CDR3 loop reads CASSHPGQGLTGELFF. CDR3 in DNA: TGTGCCAGCAGTCATCCGGGACAGGGTTTGACCGGGGAGCTGTTTTTT.

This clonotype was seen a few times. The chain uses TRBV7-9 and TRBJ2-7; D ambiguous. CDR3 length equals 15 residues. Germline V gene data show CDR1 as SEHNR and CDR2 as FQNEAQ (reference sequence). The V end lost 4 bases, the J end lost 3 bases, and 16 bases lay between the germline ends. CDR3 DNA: TGTGCCAGCAGCTCCCCTTTGGGTGTGGGCTACGAGCAGTACTTC. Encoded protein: CASSSPLGVGYEQYF.

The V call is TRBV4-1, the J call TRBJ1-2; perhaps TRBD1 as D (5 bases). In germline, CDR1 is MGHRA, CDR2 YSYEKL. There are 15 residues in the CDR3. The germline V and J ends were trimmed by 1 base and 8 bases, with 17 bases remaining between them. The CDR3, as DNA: TGCGCCAGCAGCCAAGTGACAGACAGATTGCAGGGCTACACCTTC. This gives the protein CASSQVTDRLQGYTF.

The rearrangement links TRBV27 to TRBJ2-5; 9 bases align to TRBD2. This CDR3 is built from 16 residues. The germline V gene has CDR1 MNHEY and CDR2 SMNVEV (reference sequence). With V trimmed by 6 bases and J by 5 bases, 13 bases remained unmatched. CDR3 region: CASSPGGLAGTETQYF. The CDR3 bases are TGTGCCAGCAGCCCCGGAGGTCTAGCGGGAACTGAGACCCAGTACTTC.

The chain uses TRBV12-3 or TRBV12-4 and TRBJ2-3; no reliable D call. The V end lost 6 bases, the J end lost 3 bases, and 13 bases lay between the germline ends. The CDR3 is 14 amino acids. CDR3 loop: CASSRSWGTDTQYF. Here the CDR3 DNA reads TGTGCCAGCAGCCGAAGCTGGGGTACAGATACGCAGTATTTT.

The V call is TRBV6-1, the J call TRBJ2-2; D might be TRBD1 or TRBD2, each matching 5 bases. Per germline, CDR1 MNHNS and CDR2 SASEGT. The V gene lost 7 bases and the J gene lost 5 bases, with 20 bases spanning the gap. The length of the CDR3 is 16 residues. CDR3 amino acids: CASTKLGESPTGELFF. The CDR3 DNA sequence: TGTGCCAGCACTAAATTGGGGGAATCCCCAACCGGGGAGCTGTTTTTT.

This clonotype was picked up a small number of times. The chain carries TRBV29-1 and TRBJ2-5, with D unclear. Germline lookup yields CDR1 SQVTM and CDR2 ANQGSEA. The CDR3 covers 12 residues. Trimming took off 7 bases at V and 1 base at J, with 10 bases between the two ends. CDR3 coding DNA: TGCAGCGCCGAGTGGGGCCAAGAGACCCAGTACTTC. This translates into CSAEWGQETQYF. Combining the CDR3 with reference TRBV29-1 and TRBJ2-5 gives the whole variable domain SAVISQKPSRDICQRGTSLTIQCQVDSQVTMMFWYRQQPGQSLTLIATANQGSEATYESGFVIDKFPISRPNLTFSTLTVSNMSPEDSSIYLCSAEWGQETQYFGPGTRLLVL.

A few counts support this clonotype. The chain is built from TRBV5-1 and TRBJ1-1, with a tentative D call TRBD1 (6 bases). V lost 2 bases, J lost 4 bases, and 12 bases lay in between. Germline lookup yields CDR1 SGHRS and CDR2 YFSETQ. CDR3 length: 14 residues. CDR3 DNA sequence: TGCGCCAGCAGCTTTTTACAGGGAGGCACTGAAGCTTTCTTT. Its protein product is CASSFLQGGTEAFF.

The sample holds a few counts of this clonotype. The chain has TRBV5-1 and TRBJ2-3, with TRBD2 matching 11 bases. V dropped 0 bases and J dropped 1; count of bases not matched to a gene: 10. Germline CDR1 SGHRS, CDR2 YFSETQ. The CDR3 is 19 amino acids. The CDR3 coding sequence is TGCGCCAGCAGCTTGGGTCTAGCGGGGGGCCTCGACGGCACAGATACGCAGTATTTT. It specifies CASSLGLAGGLDGTDTQYF.

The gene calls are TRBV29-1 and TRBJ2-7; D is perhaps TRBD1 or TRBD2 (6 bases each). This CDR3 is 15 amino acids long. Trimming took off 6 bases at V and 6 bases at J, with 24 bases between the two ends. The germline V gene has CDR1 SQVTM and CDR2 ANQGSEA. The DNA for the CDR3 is TGCAGCGTGGGGGGAGAGGGGGTCTTTGCTGGCGAGCAGTACTTC. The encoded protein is CSVGGEGVFAGEQYF.

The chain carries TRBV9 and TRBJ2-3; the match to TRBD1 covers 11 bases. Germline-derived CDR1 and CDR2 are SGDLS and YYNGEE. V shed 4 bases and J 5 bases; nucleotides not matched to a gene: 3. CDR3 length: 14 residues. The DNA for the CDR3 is TGTGCCAGCAGCTGGACAGGGGGCAAAGATACGCAGTATTTT. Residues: CASSWTGGKDTQYF.

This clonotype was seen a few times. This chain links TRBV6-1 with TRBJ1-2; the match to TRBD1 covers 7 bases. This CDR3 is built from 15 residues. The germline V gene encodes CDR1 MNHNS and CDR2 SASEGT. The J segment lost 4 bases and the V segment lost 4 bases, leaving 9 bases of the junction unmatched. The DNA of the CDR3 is TGTGCCAGCAGTGTTTCGTCGGACAGGCTCTATGGCTACACCTTC. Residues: CASSVSSDRLYGYTF.